The 32 T cell receptor beta chains listed next were all sequenced from one sample in a study of shared clonotypes between healthy human individuals. Profiled with immunoSEQ multiplex PCR; TCRdb holds only in-frame clones, not every one. Here the sample spans about 480,000 clones, about 75% being singletons. The sample comprised PBMCs. These TCRs come from a woman in her forties in good health. Some clones in this sample may be carry-over from other donors' samples.

The chain employs TRBV4-1 and TRBJ2-7; D call uncertain. Deletions cut 1 base from V and 0 bases from J, with 10 bases between. CDR1 MGHRA and CDR2 YSYEKL come from the germline V gene. The CDR3 sequence is 15 residues long. The CDR3 DNA sequence: TGCGCCAGCAGCCAAGCTTCATTTAGCTCCTACGAGCAGTACTTC. This codes for CASSQASFSSYEQYF.

The gene calls are TRBV11-3 and TRBJ1-1; a weak D match, TRBD1 (5 bases). The length of the CDR3 is 13 residues. The V gene lost 3 bases and the J gene lost 4 bases, with 9 bases spanning the gap. CDR1 and CDR2 (germline): SGHNT, YENEEA. The CDR3 DNA follows: TGTGCCAGCAGCTTCGCCGGGACCACTGAAGCTTTCTTT. Encoded protein: CASSFAGTTEAFF.

The rearrangement uses TRBV19 and TRBJ2-3; possibly TRBD1 for D (6 bases). Trimming took off 6 bases at V and 0 bases at J, with 13 bases between the two ends. The CDR3 is 15 amino acids. Germline CDR1 reads LNHDA; CDR2 reads SQIVND (reference sequence). This CDR3 is CASSLGHRSTDTQYF. Here the CDR3 DNA reads TGTGCCAGTAGCTTGGGACATCGTAGCACAGATACGCAGTATTTT. Full variable domain (rest looked up from reference TRBV19 and TRBJ2-3): DGGITQSPKYLFRKEGQNVTLSCEQNLNHDAMYWYRQDPGQGLRLIYYSQIVNDFQKGDIAEGYSVSREKKESFPLTVTSAQKNPTAFYLCASSLGHRSTDTQYFGPGTRLTVL.

This clone was recorded a few times. Other nucleotide sequences in the sample specify the same CDR3. The chain joins TRBV7-7 to TRBJ1-4; 7 nucleotides line up with TRBD1. After removal of 5 bases from V and 1 base from J, the junction contained 1 base not matched to a gene. The germline V gene encodes CDR1 SSHAT and CDR2 FNYEAQ (reference sequence). This CDR3 comprises 14 residues. The DNA for the CDR3 is TGTGCCAGCAGCCCAGGGGGAACTAATGAAAAACTGTTTTTT. Translation: CASSPGGTNEKLFF.

Here the CDR3 DNA reads TGTGCCAGCAGCCCCCTGGGGAGGGAGCATGACGGGGAGCTGTTTTTT. The encoded protein is CASSPLGREHDGELFF. The J gene is TRBJ2-2, the V gene TRBV4-2; 7 nucleotides agree with TRBD2. Germline CDR1 LGHNA, CDR2 YNFKEQ. J was trimmed by 7 bases and V by 4 bases; bases with no gene match: 12. This CDR3 region has 16 residues.

This clone was observed many times. This chain joins TRBV5-5 and TRBJ1-2, with D perhaps TRBD1 (6 bases). The ends were cut back, 4 bases at V and 4 bases at J, with 11 bases in the middle. Germline V lookup: CDR1 SGHKS, CDR2 YYEKEE (reference sequence). This CDR3 is built from 13 residues. The CDR3 nucleotides read TGTGCCAGCAGCCCGGACAGCCTCTATGGCTACACCTTC. Translation gives CASSPDSLYGYTF.

This clone was observed a few times. The sample carries other DNA sequences with the same CDR3. J is TRBJ2-1 and V is TRBV10-3; TRBD1 aligns across 7 bases. Trimming cost V 9 bases and J 7 bases; bases outside gene matches: 3. The CDR3 length is 11 residues. Germline CDR1 ENHRY, CDR2 SYGVKD. The CDR3 coding sequence is TGTGCCATAGGGGGCGGGAATGAGCAGTTCTTC. It yields the protein CAIGGGNEQFF.

This chain links TRBV19 with TRBJ2-7; tentative D call: TRBD2 (5 bases). The ends were cut back, 3 bases at V and 1 base at J, with 13 bases in the middle. The CDR3 has 15 residues. CDR1 and CDR2 from the germline V gene are LNHDA and SQIVND (reference sequence). CDR3 residues: CASSISLRGSYEQYF. The DNA of the CDR3 is TGTGCCAGTAGTATCTCCCTTCGGGGTTCCTACGAGCAGTACTTC.

The gene calls are TRBV5-4 and TRBJ2-1; D possibly corresponds to TRBD1 (6 bases). This CDR3 is 15 amino acids long. V lost 0 bases and J lost 1, with 8 bases in between. Germline V gene lookup returns CDR1 SGHNT and CDR2 YYREEE (reference sequence). In nucleotides, the CDR3 is TGTGCCAGCAGCTTGGACACAGGGTCCTACAATGAGCAGTTCTTC. Protein: CASSLDTGSYNEQFF.

The CDR3 here is CASRRGAGTDTQYF. The CDR3, as DNA: TGTGCCAGCAGGCGTGGAGCGGGAACAGATACGCAGTATTTT. The chain carries TRBV27 and TRBJ2-3; 7 bases fit TRBD2. Germline V CDR1 and CDR2: MNHEY, SMNVEV (reference sequence). V was clipped by 6 bases and J by 3 bases; unmatched bases: 6. The CDR3 sequence is 14 residues long.

The chain links TRBV7-9 to TRBJ2-7; 8 bases align to TRBD1. Unmatched junction bases numbered 6, after V lost 5 bases and J lost 3 bases. The V gene's germline CDR1 is SEHNR and CDR2 FQNEAQ (reference sequence). The CDR3 length is 14 residues. Written as DNA, the CDR3 is TGTGCCAGCAGCCTAACCGGGACAGGCTACGAGCAGTACTTC. It encodes CASSLTGTGYEQYF.

The count of this clone is one. The rearrangement uses TRBV7-2 and TRBJ2-1, with D possibly being TRBD2 (6 bases). The CDR3 consists of 14 residues. CDR1 is SGHTA, CDR2 FQGNSA, per germline. The V and J ends lost 5 bases and 4 bases respectively, with 12 bases between them. The CDR3, as DNA: TGTGCCAGCAGCCGGGAGTTGGATTACAATGAGCAGTTCTTC. Its translation is CASSRELDYNEQFF.

V usage is TRBV6-5 and J usage is TRBJ2-7, with 7 bases lining up with TRBD1. V lost 0 bases, J lost 11 bases, and 7 bases stayed unmatched. CDR1 is MNHEY and CDR2 is SVGAGI in the germline V gene. The CDR3 length is 13 residues. This chain's CDR3 is CASSYSQGDPEYF. The CDR3, as DNA: TGTGCCAGCAGTTACTCTCAGGGGGACCCCGAGTACTTC.

This rearrangement joins TRBV29-1 to TRBJ1-3, with TRBD1 identical over 9 bases. Germline V gene data show CDR1 as SQVTM and CDR2 as ANQGSEA. The trim removed 7 bases at V and 0 bases at J, leaving 1 base unmatched. This CDR3 spans 13 amino acids. CDR3 bases: TGCAGCGGGACAGGGGACTCTGGAAACACCATATATTTT. It encodes CSGTGDSGNTIYF.

This rearrangement joins TRBV19 to TRBJ1-4; D gene uncertain. CDR3 length: 12 residues. The germline V and J ends were trimmed by 4 bases and 8 bases, with 8 bases remaining between them. The V gene's germline CDR1 is LNHDA and CDR2 SQIVND (reference sequence). CDR3 loop: CASSSPWEKLFF. The CDR3 DNA reads TGTGCCAGTAGTAGCCCATGGGAAAAACTGTTTTTT.

The chain recombines TRBV10-3 with TRBJ1-1; D gene ambiguous. The CDR3 has 13 residues. Trimming took 0 bases from V and 6 from J, leaving 8 bases between them. The germline V gene encodes CDR1 ENHRY and CDR2 SYGVKD. CDR3 DNA: TGTGCCATCAGTGAGTCGACTCTCGCTGAAGCTTTCTTT. It translates to CAISESTLAEAFF.

This clone was counted a single time. V and J are TRBV5-4 and TRBJ2-7, with D perhaps matching TRBD1 or TRBD2 (5 bases each). Trimming cost V 0 bases and J 3 bases, with 13 bases left between them. The CDR3 is made up of 15 amino acids. Germline assignment: CDR1 SGHNT and CDR2 YYREEE (reference sequence). In DNA form, the CDR3 reads TGTGCCAGCAGCTTGGGGGGACGGAATCTCTACGAGCAGTACTTC. Translating it yields CASSLGGRNLYEQYF.

This clone was counted once. The rearrangement joins TRBV6-1 to TRBJ1-2; TRBD1 aligns across 10 bases. Germline assignment: CDR1 MNHNS and CDR2 SASEGT. This CDR3 spans 18 amino acids. Losses at the gene ends were 2 bases for V and 5 bases for J; bases not matched to a gene: 14. CDR3 residues: CASSETPPSDRGNYGYTF. The CDR3 bases are TGTGCCAGCAGTGAAACCCCACCTTCGGACAGGGGGAATTATGGCTACACCTTC.

The chain combines TRBV25-1 with TRBJ2-5; 9 bases line up with TRBD2. With the DNA end fitting TRBJ2-7 better, the J assignment may be wrong. The germline V gene encodes CDR1 MGHDK and CDR2 SYGVNS. The CDR3 loop spans 15 amino acids. DNA for the CDR3: TGTGCCAGCAGTGGAAATAGCGGGAGCGGCTACGAGCAGTACTTC. Translating it yields CASSGNSGSGYEQYF.

V is TRBV5-4 and J is TRBJ2-5; D is possibly TRBD2 (6 bases). CDR3 length: 16 amino acids. Between the trimmed V and J ends, which lost 1 base and 1 base, there was a span of 14 bases. Looked up from germline, CDR1 is SGHNT and CDR2 is YYREEE (reference sequence). CDR3 nucleotides: TGTGCCAGCAGCTTGAGGACGGGGGAGATCCAAGAGACCCAGTACTTC. Residues: CASSLRTGEIQETQYF. The full variable domain, rest sourced from reference TRBV5-4 and TRBJ2-5, is ETGVTQSPTHLIKTRGQQVTLRCSSQSGHNTVSWYQQALGQGPQFIFQYYREEENGRGNFPPRFSGLQFPNYSSELNVNALELDDSALYLCASSLRTGEIQETQYFGPGTRLLVL.

In this sample, this clone turned up many times. The same CDR3 can be traced to other DNA sequences in this sample. The chain is built from TRBV5-6 and TRBJ2-5, with 12 bases identical to TRBD2. Trimming took 0 bases from V and 5 from J; bases not matched to a gene: 8. Germline loops: CDR1 SGHDT, CDR2 YYEEEE. CDR3 length equals 17 residues. The CDR3 DNA reads TGTGCCAGCAGCTTGGGACTAGCGGGAGTGGGCCCCGAGACCCAGTACTTC. Its translation: CASSLGLAGVGPETQYF.

This chain joins TRBV4-3 and TRBJ2-3; D is possibly TRBD2 (6 bases). The V and J ends lost 0 bases and 0 bases respectively, with 13 bases between them. Per germline, CDR1 LGHNA and CDR2 YSLEER. The CDR3 sequence is 17 residues long. The CDR3 nucleotides are TGCGCCAGCAGCCAAGAGGCTAGCGCCACTAGCACAGATACGCAGTATTTT. Its protein product is CASSQEASATSTDTQYF.

V and J are TRBV27 and TRBJ2-3, with 7 bases fitting TRBD2. Germline loops: CDR1 MNHEY, CDR2 SMNVEV (reference sequence). The CDR3 consists of 15 residues. V shed 2 bases and J 0 bases; nucleotides not matched to a gene: 2. The CDR3 DNA follows: TGTGCCAGCAGTTTAAGCGGGGTGAGCACAGATACGCAGTATTTT. Protein: CASSLSGVSTDTQYF.

The genes are TRBV6-6 and TRBJ1-1, with D perhaps matching TRBD1 (6 bases). The germline V and J ends were trimmed by 5 bases and 3 bases, with 10 bases remaining between them. CDR3 length: 13 residues. Germline CDR1 and CDR2: MNHNY and SVGAGI (reference sequence). CDR3 DNA sequence: TGTGCCAGCAGTGACAGGTGGGACACTGAAGCTTTCTTT. Its protein product is CASSDRWDTEAFF.

The rearrangement uses TRBV4-3 and TRBJ2-3; D unresolved. CDR3 size: 14 residues. Germline-derived CDR1 and CDR2 are LGHNA and YSLEER. V gave up 0 bases and J gave up 2 bases, with 6 bases separating them. The CDR3, as DNA: TGCGCCAGCAGCCAAGACTTCTCCACAGATACGCAGTATTTT. Translating it yields CASSQDFSTDTQYF.

The chain carries TRBV11-3 and TRBJ2-3; TRBD2 agrees at 10 bases. The ends lost 0 bases at V and 4 bases at J; junction bases unmatched: 16. The CDR3 runs to 20 residues. Germline V CDR1 and CDR2: SGHNT, YENEEA. The CDR3 here is CASSLDRLAGVESRSDTQYF. As DNA, the CDR3 is TGTGCCAGCAGCTTAGACAGGCTAGCGGGAGTCGAATCCAGGTCAGATACGCAGTATTTT. The variable domain in full, with the rest retrieved from reference TRBV11-3 and TRBJ2-3, is EAGVVQSPRYKIIEKKQPVAFWCNPISGHNTLYWYLQNLGQGPELLIRYENEEAVDDSQLPKDRFSAERLKGVDSTLKIQPAELGDSAVYLCASSLDRLAGVESRSDTQYFGPGTRLTVL.

This chain connects TRBV28 to TRBJ2-7; 8 bases map to TRBD2. With V trimmed by 6 bases and J by 3 bases, 13 bases remained unmatched. Per germline, CDR1 MDHEN and CDR2 SYDVKM. The CDR3 runs 16 residues. The DNA for the CDR3 is TGTGCCAGCAGCCTTTTGTCCGGGAGGGCCCTCTACGAGCAGTACTTC. Translating it yields CASSLLSGRALYEQYF.

The chain combines TRBV30 with TRBJ1-5; D not certain. Germline CDR1 reads GTSNPN; CDR2 reads SVGIG (reference sequence). This CDR3 comprises 13 residues. V lost 2 bases, J lost 4 bases, and 9 bases lay in between. CDR3 nucleotide sequence: TGTGCCTGGAGTCGTAGGGAAAATCAGCCCCAGCATTTT. Its protein is CAWSRRENQPQHF.

The gene calls are TRBV19 and TRBJ2-1; D not resolved. The V and J ends lost 6 bases and 5 bases respectively, with 20 bases between them. Germline-derived CDR1 and CDR2 are LNHDA and SQIVND (reference sequence). The CDR3 extends over 16 amino acids. The CDR3 bases are TGTGCCAGTAGACCAGGCCCCTCCCCCCCCAACAATGAGCAGTTCTTC. Amino acid sequence: CASRPGPSPPNNEQFF.

The J gene is TRBJ1-1, the V gene TRBV19; a weak D match, TRBD1 (6 bases). The CDR3 totals 13 residues. The ends were cut back, 5 bases at V and 7 bases at J, with 14 bases in the middle. CDR1 LNHDA and CDR2 SQIVND come from the germline V gene (reference sequence). In DNA form, the CDR3 reads TGTGCCAGTAGTCCACTACAGGGAGGTGAAGCTTTCTTT. Translating gives CASSPLQGGEAFF.

This chain uses TRBV7-9 with TRBJ1-4; 8 bases map to TRBD1. With 5 bases clipped from V and 11 bases from J, the junction kept 10 bases outside the gene matches. The length of the CDR3 is 14 residues. Germline assignment: CDR1 SEHNR and CDR2 FQNEAQ (reference sequence). CDR3 in amino acids: CASSMDRELAKLFF. In DNA, the CDR3 is TGTGCCAGCAGCATGGACAGGGAGTTGGCTAAACTGTTTTTT.

The genes are TRBV6-1 and TRBJ2-2; 7 nucleotides align to TRBD1. The CDR3 runs 15 residues. The V and J ends lost 5 bases and 7 bases, in that order; junction bases with no gene match: 10. CDR1 and CDR2 (germline): MNHNS, SASEGT. The CDR3 region is CASSSGTVLSGELFF. The CDR3 DNA sequence: TGTGCCAGCAGTTCCGGGACAGTCTTAAGCGGGGAGCTGTTTTTT.